Listed below are T cell receptor beta chains from one sample, sequenced in a study of cytomegalovirus exposure and HLA in healthy donors. Only in-frame clones appear in the TCRdb table, and some are missing; sequencing was by immunoSEQ multiplex PCR. The sample contains around 150,000 clones, 65% to 70% of which appear only once. The sample taken for sequencing was PBMCs. These receptors originate from a woman between 18 and 30 years old in good health and CMV-seropositive. The CDR3 runs from the conserved cysteine through the conserved F or W. A D gene is named only where the DNA matches it firmly. Rows may omit the clone size; those that give it use once, few, many or a size class.

j_gene,abundance,d_gene,v_gene,CDR3nt,CDR3aa
TRBJ1-3,NA,TRBD1,TRBV7-8,TGTGCCAGCAGCTTAGTAGGGGGCAGTACCTCTGGAAACACCATATATTTT,CASSLVGGSTSGNTIYF
TRBJ1-5,few,TRBD1,TRBV6-6,TGTGCCAGCAGTCAGATCCAGGGGGGCAGCAATCAGCCCCAGCATTTT,CASSQIQGGSNQPQHF
TRBJ1-1,NA,NA,TRBV7-9,TGTGCCAGCAGCTTAGTAACAGGAAAGAACACTGAAGCTTTCTTT,CASSLVTGKNTEAFF
TRBJ1-5,NA,NA,TRBV7-9,TGTGCCAGCAGCGGAGGGGATAGCAATCAGCCCCAGCATTTT,CASSGGDSNQPQHF
TRBJ2-7,NA,NA,TRBV2,TGTGCCAGCAGTGAAACAGTGCAGTACTTC,CASSETVQYF
TRBJ2-1,NA,TRBD2,TRBV11-2,TGTGCCAGCAGCTTAGGATACGGCGGGGGGGCTCAAAATGAGCAGTTCTTC,CASSLGYGGGAQNEQFF
TRBJ1-2,few,TRBD1,TRBV25-1,TGTGCCAGCAGTGAATTTGCTCGGGACAGGGATGGCTACACCTTC,CASSEFARDRDGYTF
TRBJ1-2,NA,TRBD1,TRBV27,TGTGCCAGCAGTTTATTATCTGGGGACAGGGACTATGGCTACACCTTC,CASSLLSGDRDYGYTF
TRBJ1-2,NA,NA,TRBV7-9,TGTGCCAGCAGCCCGAACAGATACGGCTACACCTTC,CASSPNRYGYTF
TRBJ1-5,NA,NA,TRBV23-1,TGCGCCAGCAGTCTCAAACATTCGGGAGGGGCGAGATTTACTAGCAATCAGCCCCAGCATTTT,CASSLKHSGGARFTSNQPQHF
TRBJ2-2,NA,TRBD2,TRBV7-3,TGTGCCAGCAGCCCTCGCCGCGTTACCGGGACTAGCGGGACGAACACCGGGGAGCTGTTTTTT,CASSPRRVTGTSGTNTGELFF
TRBJ2-7,NA,TRBD2,TRBV6-5,TGTGCCAGCAGTTACTCGGGACTAGTCGGCTACGAGCAGTACTTC,CASSYSGLVGYEQYF
TRBJ2-7,few,NA,TRBV7-2,TGTGCCAGCAGCTTAGGCGTAGTATCCTACGAGCAGTACTTC,CASSLGVVSYEQYF
TRBJ2-1,NA,NA,TRBV11-3,TGTGCCAGCAGCTTGGGGGGCTCCTACAATGAGCAGTTCTTC,CASSLGGSYNEQFF
TRBJ2-5,once,TRBD1,TRBV28,TGTGCCAGCAGAAAGACAGGGCAAGAGACCCAGTACTTC,CASRKTGQETQYF
TRBJ2-3,NA,TRBD2,TRBV6-5,TGTGCCAGCAGTCGGACTAGCGGGGTTTCAGATACGCAGTATTTT,CASSRTSGVSDTQYF
TRBJ1-2,NA,NA,TRBV4-2,TGTGCCAGCAGCGGAGGGTCTTATGGCTACACCTTC,CASSGGSYGYTF
TRBJ1-1,NA,TRBD1,TRBV15,TGTGCCACCAGCGACGGGACAGTTTGGACTGAAGCTTTCTTT,CATSDGTVWTEAFF
TRBJ1-6,NA,TRBD1,TRBV6-1,TGTGCCAGCAGTGGAGACAGGGGCTATAATTCACCCCTCCACTTT,CASSGDRGYNSPLHF
TRBJ1-5,NA,NA,TRBV18,TGTGCCAGCTCACGTAACCATCAGGGCCCGGATCAGCCCCAGCATTTT,CASSRNHQGPDQPQHF
TRBJ2-5,NA,NA,TRBV18,TGTGCCAGCTCACCGGCGCGGGGCCCCACCGAGACCCAGTACTTC,CASSPARGPTETQYF
TRBJ2-2,NA,TRBD1,TRBV11-3,TGTGCCAGCAGCCAAACAGGGGGCACCGGGGAGCTGTTTTTT,CASSQTGGTGELFF
TRBJ1-4,NA,NA,TRBV18,TGTGCCAGCTCACAGGGGATCCCGACTAATGAAAAACTGTTTTTT,CASSQGIPTNEKLFF
TRBJ2-2,NA,TRBD1,TRBV15,TGTGCCACAGACAGGGTATACGGAGGGGAGCTGTTTTTT,CATDRVYGGELFF
TRBJ2-7,NA,TRBD2,TRBV27,TGTGCTAGCAGCCCTCTAGCGGGGGGAGCCTACGAGCAGTACTTC,CASSPLAGGAYEQYF
TRBJ2-3,NA,TRBD2,TRBV7-2,TGTGCCAGCAGCCCCGGGACTAGCGGGATAATAGCAGATACGCAGTATTTT,CASSPGTSGIIADTQYF
TRBJ1-1,NA,NA,TRBV18,TGTGCCAGCTCGAAGCAGGGGATCGGGACTGAAGCTTTCTTT,CASSKQGIGTEAFF
TRBJ2-7,NA,NA,TRBV28,TGTGCCAGCAGTTTAGCGGGGTGCCACGAGCAGTACTTC,CASSLAGCHEQYF
TRBJ1-2,few,NA,TRBV6-6,TGTGCCAGTTCGAGGGTAGACATCTATGGCTACACCTTC,CASSRVDIYGYTF
TRBJ2-7,NA,TRBD2,TRBV28,TGTGCCGCGGGACTAGCGGGAGTGGCCTACGAGCAGTACTTC,CAAGLAGVAYEQYF
TRBJ1-1,NA,NA,TRBV7-6,TGTGCCAGCAGCTTAGCGAGGGACAACCCGGCAAAGCCTGAAGCTTTCTTT,CASSLARDNPAKPEAFF
TRBJ2-5,NA,TRBD2,TRBV11-2,TGTGCCAGCAGCTTAAGGACTAGCGGGAGTTGGGAGACCCAGTACTTC,CASSLRTSGSWETQYF
TRBJ1-1,NA,NA,TRBV7-9,TGTGCCAGCAGCCGGACAGTAGGTGAAGCTTTCTTT,CASSRTVGEAFF
TRBJ1-2,NA,NA,TRBV28,TGTGCCAGCAGTTTCTTCAGGGTTGATGGCTACACCTTC,CASSFFRVDGYTF
TRBJ2-7,NA,NA,TRBV7-2,TGTGCCAGCAGCGAGAACTACGAGCAGTACTTC,CASSENYEQYF
TRBJ2-7,NA,TRBD2,TRBV14,TGTGCCAGCAGCCAAGGCGGGAGCTCCTACGAGCAGTACTTC,CASSQGGSSYEQYF
TRBJ1-1,few,NA,TRBV25-1,TGTGCCAGCAGTGAATTTACAGGGCCAAAATCAACTTTCTTT,CASSEFTGPKSTFF
TRBJ1-1,NA,NA,TRBV7-8,TGTGCCAGCAGCCCGCTGAGCGGGGTTCCCGGTGAAGCTTTCTTT,CASSPLSGVPGEAFF
TRBJ1-4,NA,NA,TRBV7-2,TGTGCCAGCAGCTTTCAGGGTTCGGTCGGCTATGAAAAACTGTTTTTT,CASSFQGSVGYEKLFF
TRBJ2-7,NA,TRBD1,TRBV5-8,TGTGCCAGCAGCTATTCCGGGACAGGTACCTACGAGCAGTACTTC,CASSYSGTGTYEQYF